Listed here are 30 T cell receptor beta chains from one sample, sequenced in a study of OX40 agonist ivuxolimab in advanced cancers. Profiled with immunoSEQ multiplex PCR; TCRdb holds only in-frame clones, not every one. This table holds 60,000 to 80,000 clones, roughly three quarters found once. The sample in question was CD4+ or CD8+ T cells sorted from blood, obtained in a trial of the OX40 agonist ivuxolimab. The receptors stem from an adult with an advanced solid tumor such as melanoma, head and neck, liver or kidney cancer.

CDR3 DNA: TGTGCCAGCAGCCTGGTGTTTAATTCACCCCTCCACTTT. It translates to CASSLVFNSPLHF. This chain uses TRBV11-3 with TRBJ1-6; D remains unclear. Trimming took off 5 bases at V and 6 bases at J, with 8 bases between the two ends. The length of the CDR3 is 13 residues. Germline V gives CDR1 SGHNT, CDR2 YENEEA.

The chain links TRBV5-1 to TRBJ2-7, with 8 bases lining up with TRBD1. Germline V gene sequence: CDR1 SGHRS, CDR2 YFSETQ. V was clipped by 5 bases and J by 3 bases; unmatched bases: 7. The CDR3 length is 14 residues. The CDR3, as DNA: TGCGCCAGCAGGCCCGACAGGGGATTCTACGAGCAGTACTTC. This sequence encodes CASRPDRGFYEQYF.

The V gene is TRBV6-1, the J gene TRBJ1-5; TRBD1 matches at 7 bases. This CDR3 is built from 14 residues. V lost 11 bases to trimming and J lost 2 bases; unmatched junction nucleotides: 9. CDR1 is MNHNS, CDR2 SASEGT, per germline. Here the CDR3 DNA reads TGTGCCTCAACCGGAGGACAGGGCAATCAGCCCCAGCATTTT. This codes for CASTGGQGNQPQHF.

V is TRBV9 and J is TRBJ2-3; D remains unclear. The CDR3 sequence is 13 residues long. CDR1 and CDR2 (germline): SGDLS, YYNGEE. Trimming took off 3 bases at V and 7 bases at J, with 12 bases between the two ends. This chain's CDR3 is CASSGGGFNTQYF. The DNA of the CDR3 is TGTGCCAGCAGCGGAGGTGGATTCAATACGCAGTATTTT.

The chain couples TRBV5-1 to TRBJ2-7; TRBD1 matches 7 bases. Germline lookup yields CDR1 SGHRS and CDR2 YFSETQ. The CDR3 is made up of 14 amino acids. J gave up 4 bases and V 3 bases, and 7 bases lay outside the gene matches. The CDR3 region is CASSSDRVRYEQYF. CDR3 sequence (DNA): TGCGCCAGCAGCTCCGACAGGGTGCGGTACGAGCAGTACTTC.

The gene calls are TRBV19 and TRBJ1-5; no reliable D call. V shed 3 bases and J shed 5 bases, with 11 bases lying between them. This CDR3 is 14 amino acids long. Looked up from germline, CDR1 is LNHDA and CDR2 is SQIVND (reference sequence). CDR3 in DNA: TGTGCCAGTAGTATTGAGCATCCACATCAGCCCCAGCATTTT. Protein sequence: CASSIEHPHQPQHF.

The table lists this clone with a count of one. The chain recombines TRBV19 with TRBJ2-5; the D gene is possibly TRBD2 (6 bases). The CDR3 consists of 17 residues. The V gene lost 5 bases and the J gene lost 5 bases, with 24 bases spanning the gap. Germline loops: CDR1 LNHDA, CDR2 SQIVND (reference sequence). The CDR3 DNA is TGTGCCAGTAGTCCATTAGCGGAGGGCCTAAAATCGGAGACCCAGTACTTC. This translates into CASSPLAEGLKSETQYF.

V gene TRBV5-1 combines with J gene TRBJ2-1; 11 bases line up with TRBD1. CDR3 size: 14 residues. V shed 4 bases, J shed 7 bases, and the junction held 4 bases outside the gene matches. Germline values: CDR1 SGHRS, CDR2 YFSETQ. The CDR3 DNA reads TGCGCCAGCAGCGTGGGGACAGGGGGAAATGAGCAGTTCTTC. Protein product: CASSVGTGGNEQFF. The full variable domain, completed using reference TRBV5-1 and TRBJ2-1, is KAGVTQTPRYLIKTRGQQVTLSCSPISGHRSVSWYQQTPGQGLQFLFEYFSETQRNKGNFPGRFSGRQFSNSRSEMNVSTLELGDSALYLCASSVGTGGNEQFFGPGTRLTVL.

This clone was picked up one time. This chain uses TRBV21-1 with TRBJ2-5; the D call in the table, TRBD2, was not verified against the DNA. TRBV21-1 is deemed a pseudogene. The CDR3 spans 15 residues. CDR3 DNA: TGTGCCAGCAGCAAAGTGGGAGGGAACCAAGAGACCCAGTACTTC. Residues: CASSKVGGNQETQYF.

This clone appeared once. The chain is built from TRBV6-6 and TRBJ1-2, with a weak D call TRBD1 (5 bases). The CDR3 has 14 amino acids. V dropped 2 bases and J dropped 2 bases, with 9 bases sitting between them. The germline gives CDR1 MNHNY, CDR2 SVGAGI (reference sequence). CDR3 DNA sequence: TGTGCCAGCAGTTACGGGGCGGGGAACTATGGCTACACCTTC. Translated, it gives CASSYGAGNYGYTF.

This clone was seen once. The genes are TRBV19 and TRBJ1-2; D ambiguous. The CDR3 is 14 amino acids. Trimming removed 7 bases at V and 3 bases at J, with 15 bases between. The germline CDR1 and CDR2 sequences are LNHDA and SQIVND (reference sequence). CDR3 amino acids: CASKVLEHDYGYTF. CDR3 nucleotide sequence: TGTGCCAGTAAAGTCTTGGAGCACGACTATGGCTACACCTTC.

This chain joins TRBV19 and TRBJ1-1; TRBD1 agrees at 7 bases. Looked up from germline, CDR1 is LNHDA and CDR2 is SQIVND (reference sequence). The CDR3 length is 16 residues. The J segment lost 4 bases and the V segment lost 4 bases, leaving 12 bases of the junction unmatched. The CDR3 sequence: CASSRQGISRGTEAFF. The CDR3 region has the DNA TGTGCCAGTAGTAGACAGGGTATTTCGCGGGGCACTGAAGCTTTCTTT.

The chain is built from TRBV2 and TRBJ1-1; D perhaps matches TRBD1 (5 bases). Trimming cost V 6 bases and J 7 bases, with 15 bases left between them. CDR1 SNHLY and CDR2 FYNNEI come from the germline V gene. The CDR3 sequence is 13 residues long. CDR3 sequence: CASRAGAKFEAFF. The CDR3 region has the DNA TGTGCCAGCAGAGCCGGGGCAAAATTTGAAGCTTTCTTT.

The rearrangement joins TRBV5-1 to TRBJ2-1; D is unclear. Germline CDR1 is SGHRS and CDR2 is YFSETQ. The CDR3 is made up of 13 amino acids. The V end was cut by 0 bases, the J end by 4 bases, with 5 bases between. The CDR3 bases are TGCGCCAGCAGCTTGGAGGTGTACAATGAGCAGTTCTTC. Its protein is CASSLEVYNEQFF.

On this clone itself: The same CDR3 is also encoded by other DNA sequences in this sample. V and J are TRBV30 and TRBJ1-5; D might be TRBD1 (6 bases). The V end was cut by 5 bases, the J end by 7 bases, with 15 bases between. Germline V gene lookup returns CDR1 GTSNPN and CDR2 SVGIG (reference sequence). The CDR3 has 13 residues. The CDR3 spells CAWGRGWGQPQHF. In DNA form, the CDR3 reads TGTGCCTGGGGTAGGGGGTGGGGGCAGCCCCAGCATTTT.

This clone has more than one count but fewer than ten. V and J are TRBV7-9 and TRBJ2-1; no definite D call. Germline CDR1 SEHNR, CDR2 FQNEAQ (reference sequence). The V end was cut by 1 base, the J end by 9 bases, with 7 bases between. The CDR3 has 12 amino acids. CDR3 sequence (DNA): TGTGCCAGCAGCTTAGGCGAAAGTGAGCAGTTCTTC. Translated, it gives CASSLGESEQFF.

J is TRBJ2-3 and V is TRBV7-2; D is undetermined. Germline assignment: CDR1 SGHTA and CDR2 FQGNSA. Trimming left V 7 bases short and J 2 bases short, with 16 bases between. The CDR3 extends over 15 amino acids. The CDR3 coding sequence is TGTGCCAGCACCGGCTTTTCAGTTATCACAGATACGCAGTATTTT. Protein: CASTGFSVITDTQYF.

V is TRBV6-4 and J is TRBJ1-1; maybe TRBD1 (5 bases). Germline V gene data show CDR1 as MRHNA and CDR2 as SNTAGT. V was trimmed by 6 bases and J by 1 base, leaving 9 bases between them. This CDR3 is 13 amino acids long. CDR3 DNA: TGTGCCAGCAGCCAGGACACGAACACTGAAGCTTTCTTT. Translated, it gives CASSQDTNTEAFF.

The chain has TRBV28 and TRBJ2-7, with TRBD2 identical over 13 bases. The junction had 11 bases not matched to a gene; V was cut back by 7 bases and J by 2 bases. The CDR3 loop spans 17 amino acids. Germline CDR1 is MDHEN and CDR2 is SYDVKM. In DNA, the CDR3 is TGTGCCAGCATACCCGGCACTAGCGGGAGGGTCCCCTACGAGCAGTACTTC. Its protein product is CASIPGTSGRVPYEQYF.

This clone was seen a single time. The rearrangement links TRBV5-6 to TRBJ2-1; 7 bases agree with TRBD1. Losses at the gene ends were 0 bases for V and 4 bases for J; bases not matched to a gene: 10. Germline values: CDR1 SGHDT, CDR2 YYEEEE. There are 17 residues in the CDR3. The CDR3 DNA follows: TGTGCCAGCAGCTTGGACGAAGGGACAGCCTTTTACAATGAGCAGTTCTTC. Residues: CASSLDEGTAFYNEQFF.

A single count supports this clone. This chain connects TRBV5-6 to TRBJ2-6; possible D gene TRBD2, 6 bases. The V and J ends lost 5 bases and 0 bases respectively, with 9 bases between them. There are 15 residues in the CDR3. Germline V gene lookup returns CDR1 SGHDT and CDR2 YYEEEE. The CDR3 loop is CASSWGVSGANVLTF. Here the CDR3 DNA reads TGTGCCAGCAGTTGGGGGGTCTCTGGGGCCAACGTCCTGACTTTC.

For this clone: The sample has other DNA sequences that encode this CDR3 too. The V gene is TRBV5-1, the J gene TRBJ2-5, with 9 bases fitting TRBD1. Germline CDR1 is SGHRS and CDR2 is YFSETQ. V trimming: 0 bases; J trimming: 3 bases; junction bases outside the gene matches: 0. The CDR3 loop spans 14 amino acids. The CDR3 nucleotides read TGCGCCAGCAGCTTGGGACAGGGGGAAGAGACCCAGTACTTC. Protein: CASSLGQGEETQYF.

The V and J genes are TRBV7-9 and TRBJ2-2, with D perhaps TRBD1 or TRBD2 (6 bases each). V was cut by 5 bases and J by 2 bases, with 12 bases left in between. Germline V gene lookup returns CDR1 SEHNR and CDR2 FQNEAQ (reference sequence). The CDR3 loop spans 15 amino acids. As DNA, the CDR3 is TGTGCCAGCAGCCGAAACGGGGGCAACACCGGGGAGCTGTTTTTT. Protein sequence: CASSRNGGNTGELFF. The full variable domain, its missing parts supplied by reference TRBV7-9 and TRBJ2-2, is DTGVSQNPRHKITKRGQNVTFRCDPISEHNRLYWYRQTLGQGPEFLTYFQNEAQLEKSRLLSDRFSAERPKGSFSTLEIQRTEQGDSAMYLCASSRNGGNTGELFFGEGSRLTVL.

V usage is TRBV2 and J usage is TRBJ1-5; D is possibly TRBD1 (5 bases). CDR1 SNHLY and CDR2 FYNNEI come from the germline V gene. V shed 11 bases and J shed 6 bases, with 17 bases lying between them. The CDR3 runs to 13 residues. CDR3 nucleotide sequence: TGTGCCGCCAGATTGGGCGGGACTCAGCCCCAGCATTTT. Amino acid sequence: CAARLGGTQPQHF.

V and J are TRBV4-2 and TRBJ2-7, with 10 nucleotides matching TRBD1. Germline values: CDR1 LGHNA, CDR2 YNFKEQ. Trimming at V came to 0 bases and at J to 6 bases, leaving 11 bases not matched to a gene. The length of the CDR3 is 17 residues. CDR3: CASSQDWEAGQGFEQYF. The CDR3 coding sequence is TGTGCCAGCAGCCAAGATTGGGAAGCGGGACAGGGGTTCGAGCAGTACTTC.

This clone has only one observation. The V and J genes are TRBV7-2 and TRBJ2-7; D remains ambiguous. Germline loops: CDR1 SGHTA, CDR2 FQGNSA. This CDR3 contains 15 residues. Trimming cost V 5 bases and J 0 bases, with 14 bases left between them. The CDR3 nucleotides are TGTGCCAGCAGCCCCACCCCAATGTACTCCTACGAGCAGTACTTC. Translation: CASSPTPMYSYEQYF.

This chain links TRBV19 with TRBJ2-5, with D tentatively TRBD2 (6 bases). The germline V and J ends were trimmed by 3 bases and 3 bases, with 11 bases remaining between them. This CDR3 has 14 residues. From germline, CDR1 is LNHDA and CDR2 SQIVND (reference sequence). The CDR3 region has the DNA TGTGCCAGTAGTATCGGGGGTTCCAAAGAGACCCAGTACTTC. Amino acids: CASSIGGSKETQYF.

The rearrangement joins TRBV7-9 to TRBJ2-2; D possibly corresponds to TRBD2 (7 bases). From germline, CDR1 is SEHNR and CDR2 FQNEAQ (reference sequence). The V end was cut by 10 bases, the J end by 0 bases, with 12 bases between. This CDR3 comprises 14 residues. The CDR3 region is CATTGRANTGELFF. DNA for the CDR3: TGTGCCACTACAGGGAGGGCGAACACCGGGGAGCTGTTTTTT.

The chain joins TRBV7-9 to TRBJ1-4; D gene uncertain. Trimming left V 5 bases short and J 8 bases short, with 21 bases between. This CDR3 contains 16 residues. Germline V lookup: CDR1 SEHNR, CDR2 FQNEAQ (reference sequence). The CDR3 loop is CASSPGADLRAEKLFF. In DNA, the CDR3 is TGTGCCAGCAGCCCCGGCGCGGACTTAAGGGCAGAAAAACTGTTTTTT.

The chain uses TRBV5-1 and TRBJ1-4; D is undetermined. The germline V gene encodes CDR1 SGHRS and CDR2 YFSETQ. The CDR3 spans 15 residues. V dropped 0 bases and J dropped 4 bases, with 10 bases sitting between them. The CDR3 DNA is TGCGCCAGCAGCTTGGCCGGCGGGTTTAATGAAAAACTGTTTTTT. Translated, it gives CASSLAGGFNEKLFF.